This T cell receptor beta chain was sequenced for a study of cytomegalovirus exposure and HLA in healthy donors. Study conclusions and caveats: Overall, about 160 TCR beta chains were annotated as cytomegalovirus-associated. A later analysis by the authors found several of the most significant clusters apparently linked to common viral pathogens.

Germline CDR1 is SEHNR and CDR2 is FQNEAQ (reference sequence). The CDR3 contains 16 residues. V was pared by 5 bases and J by 10 bases, with 21 bases between. Regarding this clone: Its antigen remains unidentified.

The PCR contained 60 Vbeta and 13 Jbeta primers. Profiled with immunoSEQ multiplex PCR; TCRdb holds only in-frame clones, not every one. The listing contains about 31,000 clones. The origin of this receptor is a female donor in good health and CMV-seronegative. The V call is TRBV7-9, the J call TRBJ1-6, with D perhaps TRBD1 (5 bases). The material sequenced was PBMCs. CDR3 nucleotide sequence: TGTGCCAGCAGCCCCAGTCAGGGAAGCTTGAACTCACCCCTCCACTTT. Protein sequence: CASSPSQGSLNSPLHF.